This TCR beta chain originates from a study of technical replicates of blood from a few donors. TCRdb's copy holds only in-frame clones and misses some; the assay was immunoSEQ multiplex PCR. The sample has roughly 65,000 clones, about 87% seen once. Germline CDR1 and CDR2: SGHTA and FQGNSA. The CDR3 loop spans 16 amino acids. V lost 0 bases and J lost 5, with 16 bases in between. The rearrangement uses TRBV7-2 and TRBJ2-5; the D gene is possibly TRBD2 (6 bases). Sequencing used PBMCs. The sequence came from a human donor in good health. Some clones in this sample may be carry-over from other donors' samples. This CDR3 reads CASSLALAGLGETQYF. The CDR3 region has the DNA TGTGCCAGCAGCTTAGCGTTGGCGGGACTGGGGGAGACCCAGTACTTC.